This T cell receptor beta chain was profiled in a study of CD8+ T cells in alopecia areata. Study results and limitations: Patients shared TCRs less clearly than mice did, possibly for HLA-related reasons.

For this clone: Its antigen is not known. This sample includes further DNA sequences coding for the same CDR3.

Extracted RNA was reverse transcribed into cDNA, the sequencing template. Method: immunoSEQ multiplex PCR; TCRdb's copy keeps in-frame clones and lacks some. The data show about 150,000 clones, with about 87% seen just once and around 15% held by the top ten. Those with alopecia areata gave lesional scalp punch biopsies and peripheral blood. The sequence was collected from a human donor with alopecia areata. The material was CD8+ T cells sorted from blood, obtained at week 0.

The CDR3 nucleotides are TGCGCCAGCAGCCAATTGGGTGAGCAGTACTTC. This sequence encodes CASSQLGEQYF. The rearrangement uses TRBV4-1 and TRBJ2-7; D remains unclear. The CDR3 is 11 amino acids. V was cut by 2 bases and J by 7 bases, with 6 bases left in between. Per germline, CDR1 MGHRA and CDR2 YSYEKL.